This T cell receptor beta chain originates from a study of T cell repertoires in cytomegalovirus infection. Across the study: Public TCR beta signature analysis indicated the presence of both CMV infection and matching HLA type.

From germline, CDR1 is LGHNA and CDR2 YNFKEQ. Trimming left V 2 bases short and J 3 bases short, with 16 bases between. This CDR3 has 16 amino acids. One entry per CDR3 protein, called by TCRdb with MiXCR from the reads. This sample has 150,000 to 200,000 distinct CDR3 sequences; 13% to 15% occur once, and the top ten carry over 25%. General study findings and limits: The response measured ex vivo was dominated by TCR beta clonotypes (HLA-C-restricted and CMV-specific). Individuals carrying CMV plus the relevant HLA were identified by cumulative frequency of public TCR beta families.

Of note for this clonotype: Its antigen is not identified.

Sequencing was carried out using PBMCs. The genes are TRBV4-2 and TRBJ1-2; D unresolved. This TCR was recovered from a human donor in good health (CMV status not recorded). Some clones in this sample may be carry-over from other donors' samples. The CDR3, as DNA: TGTGCCAGCAGCCAATCCGGGTCCCTGGTGGACTATGGCTACACCTTC. It translates to CASSQSGSLVDYGYTF.